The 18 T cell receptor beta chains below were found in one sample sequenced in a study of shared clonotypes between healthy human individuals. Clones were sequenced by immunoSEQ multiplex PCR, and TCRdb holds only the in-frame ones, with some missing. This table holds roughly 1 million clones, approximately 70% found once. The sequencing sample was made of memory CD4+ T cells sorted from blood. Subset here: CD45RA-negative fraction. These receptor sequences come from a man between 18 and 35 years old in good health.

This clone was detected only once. The CDR3 DNA is TGTGCCAGCAGTCAAACGGGACTACAAGTCGGAAAGACTGAAGCTTTCTTT. Translated, it gives CASSQTGLQVGKTEAFF. The chain has TRBV25-1 and TRBJ1-1, with D perhaps matching TRBD1 (5 bases). Trimming stripped 5 bases from V and 5 bases from J, with 24 bases between. The CDR3 loop spans 17 amino acids. The germline V gene encodes CDR1 MGHDK and CDR2 SYGVNS.

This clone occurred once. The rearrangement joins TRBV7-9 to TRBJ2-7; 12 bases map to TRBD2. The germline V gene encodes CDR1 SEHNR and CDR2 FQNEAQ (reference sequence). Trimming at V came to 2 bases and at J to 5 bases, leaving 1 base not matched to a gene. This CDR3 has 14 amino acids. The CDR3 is CASSLLAGGHEQYF. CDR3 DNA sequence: TGTGCCAGCAGCTTACTAGCGGGAGGGCACGAGCAGTACTTC.

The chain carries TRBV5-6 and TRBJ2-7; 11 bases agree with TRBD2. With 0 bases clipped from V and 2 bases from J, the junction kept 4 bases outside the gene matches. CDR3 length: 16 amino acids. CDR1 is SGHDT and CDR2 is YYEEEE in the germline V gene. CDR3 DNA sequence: TGTGCCAGCAGCTTGGTACTAGCGGGAGATCCCTACGAGCAGTACTTC. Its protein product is CASSLVLAGDPYEQYF. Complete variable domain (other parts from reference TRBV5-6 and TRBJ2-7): DAGVTQSPTHLIKTRGQQVTLRCSPKSGHDTVSWYQQALGQGPQFIFQYYEEEERQRGNFPDRFSGHQFPNYSSELNVNALLLGDSALYLCASSLVLAGDPYEQYFGPGTRLTVT.

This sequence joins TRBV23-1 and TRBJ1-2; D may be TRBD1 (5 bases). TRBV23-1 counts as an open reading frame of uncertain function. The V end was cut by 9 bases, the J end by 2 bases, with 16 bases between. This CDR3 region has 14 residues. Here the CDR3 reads CASRRGGLNYGYTF. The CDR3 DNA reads TGCGCCAGTCGCCGGGGGGGGTTAAACTATGGCTACACCTTC.

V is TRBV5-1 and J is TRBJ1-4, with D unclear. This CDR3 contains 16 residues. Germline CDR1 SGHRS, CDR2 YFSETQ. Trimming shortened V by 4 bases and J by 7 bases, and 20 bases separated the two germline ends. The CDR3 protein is CASSPSAGVESEKLFF. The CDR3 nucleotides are TGCGCCAGCAGCCCCTCAGCGGGCGTAGAATCTGAAAAACTGTTTTTT.

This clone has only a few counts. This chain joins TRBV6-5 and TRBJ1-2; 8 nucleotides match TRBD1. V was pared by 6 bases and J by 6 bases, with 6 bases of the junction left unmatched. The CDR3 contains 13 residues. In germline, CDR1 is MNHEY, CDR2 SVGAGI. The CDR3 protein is CASRRQGFDGYTF. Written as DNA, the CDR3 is TGTGCCAGCAGGAGACAGGGGTTCGATGGCTACACCTTC.

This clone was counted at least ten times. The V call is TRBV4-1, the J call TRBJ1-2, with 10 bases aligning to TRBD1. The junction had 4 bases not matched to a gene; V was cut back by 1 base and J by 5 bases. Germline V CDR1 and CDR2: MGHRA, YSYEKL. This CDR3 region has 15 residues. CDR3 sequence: CASSQGGQGGYGYTF. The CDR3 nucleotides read TGCGCCAGCAGCCAAGGTGGACAGGGGGGTTATGGCTACACCTTC.

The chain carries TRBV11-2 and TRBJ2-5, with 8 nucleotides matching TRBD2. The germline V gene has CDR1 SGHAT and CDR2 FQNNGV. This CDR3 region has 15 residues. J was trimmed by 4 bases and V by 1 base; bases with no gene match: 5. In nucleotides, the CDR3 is TGTGCCAGCAGCTTAGGGGCCGCGGGGGGAGAGACCCAGTACTTC. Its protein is CASSLGAAGGETQYF.

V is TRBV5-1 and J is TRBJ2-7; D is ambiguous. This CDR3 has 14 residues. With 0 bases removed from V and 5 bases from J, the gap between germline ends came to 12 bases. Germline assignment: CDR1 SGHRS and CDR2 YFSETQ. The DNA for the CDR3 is TGCGCCAGCAGCTTGGATGTCTATCAAAACGAGCAGTACTTC. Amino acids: CASSLDVYQNEQYF.

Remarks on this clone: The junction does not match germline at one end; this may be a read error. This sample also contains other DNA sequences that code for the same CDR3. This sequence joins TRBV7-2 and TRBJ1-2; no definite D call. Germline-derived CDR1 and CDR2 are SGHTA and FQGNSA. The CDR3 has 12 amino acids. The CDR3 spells CASSLAGYGYTF. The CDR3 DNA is TGTGCCAGCAGCCTAGCGGGGTATGGCTACACCTTC.

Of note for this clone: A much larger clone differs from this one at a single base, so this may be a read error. Here the CDR3 reads CASSSATGELFF. The DNA of the CDR3 is TGTGCCAGCAGCTCGGCCACCGGGGAGCTGTTTTTT. This chain joins TRBV28 and TRBJ2-2; no clear D. CDR3 length: 12 amino acids. Trimming cost V 6 bases and J 4 bases, with 6 bases left between them. Germline V CDR1 and CDR2: MDHEN, SYDVKM. Supplemented by reference TRBV28 and TRBJ2-2, the full variable domain reads DVKVTQSSRYLVKRTGEKVFLECVQDMDHENMFWYRQDPGLGLRLIYFSYDVKMKEKGDIPEGYSVSREKKERFSLILESASTNQTSMYLCASSSATGELFFGEGSRLTVL.

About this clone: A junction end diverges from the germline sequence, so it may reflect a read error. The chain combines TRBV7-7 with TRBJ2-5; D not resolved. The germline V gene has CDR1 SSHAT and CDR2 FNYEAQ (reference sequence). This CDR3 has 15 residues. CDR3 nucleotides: TGTGCTAGCAGCTCTTCGGGCCCGTCGCAAGAGACCCAGTACTTC. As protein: CASSSSGPSQETQYF.

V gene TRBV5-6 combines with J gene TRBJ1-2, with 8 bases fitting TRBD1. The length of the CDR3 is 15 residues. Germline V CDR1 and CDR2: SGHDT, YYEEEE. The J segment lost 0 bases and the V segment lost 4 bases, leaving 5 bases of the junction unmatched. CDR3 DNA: TGTGCCAGCAGCCCGGGGACAGGTTCTAACTATGGCTACACCTTC. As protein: CASSPGTGSNYGYTF.

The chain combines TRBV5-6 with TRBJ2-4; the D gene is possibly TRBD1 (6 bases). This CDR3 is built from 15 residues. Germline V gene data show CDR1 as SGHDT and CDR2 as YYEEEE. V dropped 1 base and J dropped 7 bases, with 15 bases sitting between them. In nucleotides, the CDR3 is TGTGCCAGCAGCTTGCGTCAGGGGCTTTTGAACATTCAGTACTTC. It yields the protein CASSLRQGLLNIQYF.

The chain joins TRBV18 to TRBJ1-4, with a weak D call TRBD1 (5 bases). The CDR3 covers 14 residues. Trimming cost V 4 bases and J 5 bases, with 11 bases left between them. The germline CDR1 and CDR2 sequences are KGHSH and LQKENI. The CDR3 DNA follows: TGTGCCAGCTCACTCGGGGGGATGAATGAAAAACTGTTTTTT. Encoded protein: CASSLGGMNEKLFF.

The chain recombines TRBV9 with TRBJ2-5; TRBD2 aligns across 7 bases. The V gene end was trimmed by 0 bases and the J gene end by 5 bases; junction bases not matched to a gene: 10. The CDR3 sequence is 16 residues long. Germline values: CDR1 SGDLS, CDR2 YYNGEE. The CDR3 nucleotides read TGTGCCAGCAGCGTAGGTACTAGCGCGACCCCCGAGACCCAGTACTTC. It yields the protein CASSVGTSATPETQYF.

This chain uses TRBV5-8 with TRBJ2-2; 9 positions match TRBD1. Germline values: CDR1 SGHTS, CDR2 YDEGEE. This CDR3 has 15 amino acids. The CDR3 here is CATSRPDRGTGELFF. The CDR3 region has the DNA TGTGCGACCTCCCGCCCGGACAGGGGCACCGGGGAGCTGTTTTTT.

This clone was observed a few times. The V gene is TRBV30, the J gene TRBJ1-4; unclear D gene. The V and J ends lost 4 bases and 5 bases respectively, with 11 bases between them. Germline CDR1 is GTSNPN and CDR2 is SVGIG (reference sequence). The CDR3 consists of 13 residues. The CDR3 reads CAWTKRVNEKLFF. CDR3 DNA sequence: TGTGCCTGGACCAAAAGGGTGAATGAAAAACTGTTTTTT.